This T cell receptor beta chain stems from a study of blood T cells in healthy people across ages. This clonotype was observed a few times. CDR3 size: 11 residues. V lost 7 bases and J lost 7, with 10 bases in between. Germline V gene data show CDR1 as SNHLY and CDR2 as FYNNEI. Combining a sample-barcoded 5' primer with a J-beta primer mix, a second PCR ran for 7 to 11 cycles. TCRdb analysed the 5' RACE reads with MiXCR anew, one entry per CDR3 protein. The sample contains 600,000 to 850,000 distinct CDR3 sequences, 25% of which appear only once. This sample also appeared in a second study, on T cells of mothers and their children.

Sequencing used blood. The chain carries TRBV2 and TRBJ1-1, with no clear D. This TCR came from a boy between 10 and 17 years old in good health. The CDR3 here is CASTGGFEAFF. As DNA, the CDR3 is TGTGCCAGCACAGGTGGCTTTGAAGCTTTCTTT.